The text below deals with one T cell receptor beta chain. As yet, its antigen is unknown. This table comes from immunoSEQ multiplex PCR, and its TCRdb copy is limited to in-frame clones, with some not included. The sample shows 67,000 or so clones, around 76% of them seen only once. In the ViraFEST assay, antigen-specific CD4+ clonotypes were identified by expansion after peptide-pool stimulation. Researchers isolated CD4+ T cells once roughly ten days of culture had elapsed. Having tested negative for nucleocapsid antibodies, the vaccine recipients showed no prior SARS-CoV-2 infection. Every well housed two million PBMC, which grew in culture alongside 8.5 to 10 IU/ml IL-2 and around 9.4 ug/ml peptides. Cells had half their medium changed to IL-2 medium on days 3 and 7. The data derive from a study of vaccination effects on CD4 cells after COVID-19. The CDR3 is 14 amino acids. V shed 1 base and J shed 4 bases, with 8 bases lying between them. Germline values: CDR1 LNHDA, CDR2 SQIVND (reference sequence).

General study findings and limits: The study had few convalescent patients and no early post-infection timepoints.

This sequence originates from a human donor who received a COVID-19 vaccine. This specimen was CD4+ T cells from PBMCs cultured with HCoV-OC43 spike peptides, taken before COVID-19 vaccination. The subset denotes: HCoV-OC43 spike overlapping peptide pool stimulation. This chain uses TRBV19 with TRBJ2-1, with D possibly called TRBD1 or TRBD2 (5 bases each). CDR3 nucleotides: TGTGCCAGTAGTATAGGGGACGGATACAATGAGCAGTTCTTC. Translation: CASSIGDGYNEQFF.